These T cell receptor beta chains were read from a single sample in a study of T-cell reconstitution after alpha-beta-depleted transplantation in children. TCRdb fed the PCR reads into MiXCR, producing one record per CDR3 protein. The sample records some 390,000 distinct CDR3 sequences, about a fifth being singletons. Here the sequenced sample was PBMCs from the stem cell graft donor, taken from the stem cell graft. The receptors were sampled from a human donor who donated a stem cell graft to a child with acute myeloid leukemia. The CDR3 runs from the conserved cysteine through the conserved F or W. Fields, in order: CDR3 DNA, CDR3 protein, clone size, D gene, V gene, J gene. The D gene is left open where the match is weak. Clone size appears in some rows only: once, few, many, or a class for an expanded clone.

CDR3 DNA: TGTGCCAGCAGTTTAGGCGGGAAAACCTACGAGCAGTACTTC
CDR3 protein: CASSLGGKTYEQYF
clone size: many
D gene: .
V gene: TRBV12-3/TRBV12-4
J gene: TRBJ2-7

CDR3 DNA: TGTGCCAGCAGTTACGGGGCTCTATCACCCCTCCACTTT
CDR3 protein: CASSYGALSPLHF
clone size: few
D gene: .
V gene: TRBV6-6
J gene: TRBJ1-6

CDR3 DNA: TGTGCCAGCACCCTCGACAGGAACAATCAGCCCCAGCATTTT
CDR3 protein: CASTLDRNNQPQHF
clone size: few
D gene: .
V gene: TRBV5-5
J gene: TRBJ1-5

CDR3 DNA: TGTGCCATCAGTGAGTCCTCGGGGCTTCGATACGAGCAGTACTTC
CDR3 protein: CAISESSGLRYEQYF
clone size: few
D gene: .
V gene: TRBV10-3
J gene: TRBJ2-7

CDR3 DNA: TGCAGCGTTGATTGGCAAACAGACAATGAGCAGTTCTTC
CDR3 protein: CSVDWQTDNEQFF
clone size: many
D gene: .
V gene: TRBV29-1
J gene: TRBJ2-1

CDR3 DNA: TGCAGCGTTGAGGAGCAGTTCTTC
CDR3 protein: CSVEEQFF
clone size: many
D gene: .
V gene: TRBV29-1
J gene: TRBJ2-1

CDR3 DNA: TGTGCCAGCAGTTTATGGACAGATTATAATGAAAAACTGTTTTTT
CDR3 protein: CASSLWTDYNEKLFF
clone size: .
D gene: .
V gene: TRBV12-3/TRBV12-4
J gene: TRBJ1-4

CDR3 DNA: TGTGCCAGCAGTCGGGGACTCAACACCGGGGAGCTGTTTTTT
CDR3 protein: CASSRGLNTGELFF
clone size: .
D gene: .
V gene: TRBV6-4
J gene: TRBJ2-2

CDR3 DNA: TGTGCCATATCCCCCCTGGGAGATACGCAGTATTTT
CDR3 protein: CAISPLGDTQYF
clone size: few
D gene: .
V gene: TRBV10-3
J gene: TRBJ2-3

CDR3 DNA: TGTGCCAGCAGTCGTCTGGGTCTGGCAGGGGGGAGCATTCAGTACTTC
CDR3 protein: CASSRLGLAGGSIQYF
clone size: .
D gene: .
V gene: TRBV6-1
J gene: TRBJ2-4

CDR3 DNA: TGTGCCAGCAAATGGGGTGGTAACTATGGCTACACCTTC
CDR3 protein: CASKWGGNYGYTF
clone size: many
D gene: .
V gene: TRBV12-3/TRBV12-4
J gene: TRBJ1-2

CDR3 DNA: TGTGCCATCAGTCCGCGGTTAGGCCAACAGGGGAAGGGAGTCTACGAGCAGTACTTC
CDR3 protein: CAISPRLGQQGKGVYEQYF
clone size: .
D gene: TRBD1
V gene: TRBV10-3
J gene: TRBJ2-7

CDR3 DNA: TGTGCCAGCAGCAGCAGGGGGCAGGATGAAAAACTGTTTTTT
CDR3 protein: CASSSRGQDEKLFF
clone size: .
D gene: TRBD1
V gene: TRBV11-1
J gene: TRBJ1-4

CDR3 DNA: TGTGCCAGCAGTGAAGCAGGCGGCTTTGTGCAGTTCTTC
CDR3 protein: CASSEAGGFVQFF
clone size: .
D gene: .
V gene: TRBV2
J gene: TRBJ2-1

CDR3 DNA: TGCAGCGTTGAAGACTGGTCAGGGGGAGGAAACACCATATATTTT
CDR3 protein: CSVEDWSGGGNTIYF
clone size: many
D gene: TRBD1
V gene: TRBV29-1
J gene: TRBJ1-3

CDR3 DNA: TGCAGCGCCAGATGGGACTACTACAATGAGCAGTTCTTC
CDR3 protein: CSARWDYYNEQFF
clone size: .
D gene: TRBD2
V gene: TRBV29-1
J gene: TRBJ2-1

CDR3 DNA: TGCAGTGCTAGAGGACAGGGGGCTGATGGCTACACCTTC
CDR3 protein: CSARGQGADGYTF
clone size: few
D gene: TRBD1
V gene: TRBV20-1
J gene: TRBJ1-2

CDR3 DNA: TGCGCCAGCAGCCAAATTTCAGCGTTAAGGTTGTCTGAAGCTTTCTTT
CDR3 protein: CASSQISALRLSEAFF
clone size: .
D gene: .
V gene: TRBV4-1
J gene: TRBJ1-1

CDR3 DNA: TGCAGTGCTGGACAAGCGGGTGGCTACGAGCAGTACTTC
CDR3 protein: CSAGQAGGYEQYF
clone size: few
D gene: .
V gene: TRBV20-1
J gene: TRBJ2-7

CDR3 DNA: TGCAGCGTTGGGACTAGCGGGGTGGATACGCAGTATTTT
CDR3 protein: CSVGTSGVDTQYF
clone size: few
D gene: TRBD2
V gene: TRBV29-1
J gene: TRBJ2-3

CDR3 DNA: TGCAGCGTTGAAGATGGGGCAGGGGTGGGCGAGCAGTACTTC
CDR3 protein: CSVEDGAGVGEQYF
clone size: few
D gene: .
V gene: TRBV29-1
J gene: TRBJ2-7

CDR3 DNA: TGTGCCAGCAGCGTGGGACAGTTGAACACTGAAGCTTTCTTT
CDR3 protein: CASSVGQLNTEAFF
clone size: few
D gene: TRBD1
V gene: TRBV9
J gene: TRBJ1-1

CDR3 DNA: TGTGCCAGCAGCTTGGGCAGGGCGGACGGCGGGGAGCTGTTTTTT
CDR3 protein: CASSLGRADGGELFF
clone size: few
D gene: .
V gene: TRBV7-3
J gene: TRBJ2-2

CDR3 DNA: TGTGCCAGCAGCTTTCGTAGGACAGGGGACACCGGGGAGCTGTTTTTT
CDR3 protein: CASSFRRTGDTGELFF
clone size: few
D gene: TRBD1
V gene: TRBV7-2
J gene: TRBJ2-2

CDR3 DNA: TGTGCCAGCAGTTTGACAGGGGGCGGCTACGAGCAGTACTTC
CDR3 protein: CASSLTGGGYEQYF
clone size: many
D gene: TRBD1
V gene: TRBV27
J gene: TRBJ2-7

CDR3 DNA: TGTGCCAGCAGCTGGGGGGACAGAAACTACAATGAGCAGTTCTTC
CDR3 protein: CASSWGDRNYNEQFF
clone size: .
D gene: .
V gene: TRBV5-6
J gene: TRBJ2-1

CDR3 DNA: TGTGCCACCAGTAAACCCAAGGCCGGGGAGCTGTTTTTT
CDR3 protein: CATSKPKAGELFF
clone size: few
D gene: .
V gene: TRBV24-1
J gene: TRBJ2-2

CDR3 DNA: TGTGCCATCAGTGGGACAGGGGTGGATGAGCAGTTCTTC
CDR3 protein: CAISGTGVDEQFF
clone size: few
D gene: TRBD1
V gene: TRBV10-3
J gene: TRBJ2-1

CDR3 DNA: TGTGCCAGCAGTTCGTCCGGGGAAAACACCATATATTTT
CDR3 protein: CASSSSGENTIYF
clone size: .
D gene: .
V gene: TRBV6-6
J gene: TRBJ1-3

CDR3 DNA: TGCGCCAGCAGCTCTGACGGGCACTCCTATGGCTACACCTTC
CDR3 protein: CASSSDGHSYGYTF
clone size: few
D gene: .
V gene: TRBV5-1
J gene: TRBJ1-2

CDR3 DNA: TGTGCCAGCAGCCCGACAGAGACATATGGCTACACCTTC
CDR3 protein: CASSPTETYGYTF
clone size: once
D gene: .
V gene: TRBV3-1
J gene: TRBJ1-2

CDR3 DNA: TGTGCCAGCAGGATATCAGGGCTTCAGCCCCAGCATTTT
CDR3 protein: CASRISGLQPQHF
clone size: .
D gene: .
V gene: TRBV12-3/TRBV12-4
J gene: TRBJ1-5

CDR3 DNA: TGTGCCAGCAGTTTCCTGGACGCCTACGAGCAGTACTTC
CDR3 protein: CASSFLDAYEQYF
clone size: .
D gene: .
V gene: TRBV28
J gene: TRBJ2-7

CDR3 DNA: TGCAGTGCTAGCACAGGATGGGGTTTGGATCAGCCCCAGCATTTT
CDR3 protein: CSASTGWGLDQPQHF
clone size: few
D gene: .
V gene: TRBV20-1
J gene: TRBJ1-5

CDR3 DNA: TGTGCCACCAGCAGAGATCTCGTCTACGAGCAGTACTTC
CDR3 protein: CATSRDLVYEQYF
clone size: few
D gene: .
V gene: TRBV15
J gene: TRBJ2-7

CDR3 DNA: TGCGCCAGCAGCCCGATCCGCCGCCTCCCCGACACCGGGGAGCTGTTTTTT
CDR3 protein: CASSPIRRLPDTGELFF
clone size: .
D gene: .
V gene: TRBV4-1
J gene: TRBJ2-2